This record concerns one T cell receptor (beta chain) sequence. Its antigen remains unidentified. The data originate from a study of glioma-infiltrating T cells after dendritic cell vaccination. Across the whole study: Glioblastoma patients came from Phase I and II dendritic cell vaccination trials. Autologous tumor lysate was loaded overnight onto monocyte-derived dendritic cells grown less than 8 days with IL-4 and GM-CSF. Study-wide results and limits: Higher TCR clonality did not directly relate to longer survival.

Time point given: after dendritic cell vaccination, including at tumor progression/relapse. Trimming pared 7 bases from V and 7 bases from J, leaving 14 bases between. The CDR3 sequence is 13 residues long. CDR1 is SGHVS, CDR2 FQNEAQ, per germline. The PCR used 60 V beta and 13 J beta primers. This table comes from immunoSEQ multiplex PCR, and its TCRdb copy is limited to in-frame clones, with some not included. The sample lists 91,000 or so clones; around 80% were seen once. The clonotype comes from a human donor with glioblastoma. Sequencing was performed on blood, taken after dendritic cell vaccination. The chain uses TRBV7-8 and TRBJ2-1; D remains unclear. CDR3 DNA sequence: TGTGCCAGCACCCCCCCGTTGCGAAATGAGCAGTTCTTC. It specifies CASTPPLRNEQFF.